This TCR beta chain was captured in a study of CD8 T cells in Susac syndrome. Study in general: Patients with Susac syndrome were therapy-naive, treated with corticosteroids, or treated with intravenous immunoglobulin alone when blood was collected.

After extraction with the RNeasy kit, about 0.5 to 1 ug of the RNA was reverse transcribed using random hexamers. TCRdb re-called the immunoSEQ multiplex PCR reads with MiXCR, one entry per CDR3 protein. The sample holds some 100,000 distinct CDR3 sequences, around 95% seen once. As concerns this clonotype: Its antigen is undetermined.

The CDR3 loop spans 16 amino acids. V shed 4 bases and J 0 bases; nucleotides not matched to a gene: 7. Germline V gene data show CDR1 as SQVTM and CDR2 as ANQGSEA. The study's findings and limits: Detection of Susac-specific public clones gave approximately 16 in total CD8+ repertoires and 5 or 6 in CD8+ TEMRA repertoires.

Diagnostic criteria for definite or probable disease, in their recently defined form, were met by the patients with Susac syndrome. Negative isolation yielded CD4+ and CD8+ T cells, and FACS enriched TEMRA cells. The V gene is TRBV29-1, the J gene TRBJ2-2, with 8 bases matching TRBD2. The sequenced sample consisted of CD8+ T cells from PBMCs. The sequence was obtained from a human donor with Susac syndrome. CDR3 bases: TGCAGCGTTGGGGTAGCGGGGAATACGAACACCGGGGAGCTGTTTTTT. Translation: CSVGVAGNTNTGELFF.